The 10 T cell receptor beta chains below come from one sample, sequenced in a study of T cells in Graves' hyperthyroidism and ophthalmopathy. Authors of the study amplified TCR beta CDR3 regions from RNA transcripts. Researchers ran a first-round RT-PCR on the TCR CDR3 using the HTBI primer set. Each CDR3 protein is one row after TCRdb ran MiXCR on the multiplex PCR reads. The table records about 200,000 distinct CDR3 sequences, about a sixth of them present only once. Sequencing input: blood. The receptors stem from a woman aged 45 to 65 with Graves' hyperthyroidism.

Many counts were recorded for this clonotype. The V call is TRBV6-1, the J call TRBJ1-1, with D unclear. Deletions cut 2 bases from V and 4 bases from J, with 14 bases between. This CDR3 contains 15 residues. Germline loops: CDR1 MNHNS, CDR2 SASEGT. The CDR3 here is CASSEFGSFFTEAFF. The CDR3 bases are TGTGCCAGCAGTGAATTTGGCAGCTTCTTCACTGAAGCTTTCTTT.

This clonotype was detected ten times or more. The gene calls are TRBV7-3 and TRBJ2-1; 10 positions agree with TRBD2. The CDR3 is 14 residues long. Germline V gene data show CDR1 as SGHTA and CDR2 as FQGTGA. The V and J ends lost 5 bases and 8 bases, in that order; junction bases with no gene match: 6. CDR3 DNA sequence: TGTGCCAGCAGCAAGGGACTAGCGACCGATGAGCAGTTCTTC. Its protein product is CASSKGLATDEQFF.

Remarks on this clonotype: A much bigger clone sits one base away, suggesting this may be a read error. The chain is built from TRBV2 and TRBJ1-1; TRBD1 agrees at 7 bases. The V gene end was trimmed by 6 bases and the J gene end by 7 bases; junction bases not matched to a gene: 17. Germline V gene sequence: CDR1 SNHLY, CDR2 FYNNEI. This CDR3 is 16 amino acids long. CDR3 loop: CASRDARRRGLDEAFF. Here the CDR3 DNA reads TGTGCCAGCAGAGACGCCCGTCGTAGGGGGCTGGATGAAGCTTTCTTT.

This clonotype was counted many times. DNA for the CDR3: TGTGCCAGCAGCCCCCAACGGATGGCCCAAGGCACTGAAGCTTTCTTT. It is translated as CASSPQRMAQGTEAFF. V and J are TRBV11-2 and TRBJ1-1, with D uncertain. The CDR3 contains 16 residues. V gave up 5 bases and J gave up 4 bases, with 20 bases separating them. Germline V CDR1 and CDR2: SGHAT, FQNNGV.

At least ten counts were recorded for this clonotype. The CDR3 sequence: CASSFKQNTEAFF. For the CDR3, the DNA is TGTGCCAGCAGCTTTAAGCAGAACACTGAAGCTTTCTTT. The rearrangement joins TRBV7-9 to TRBJ1-1; no reliable D call. CDR3 length: 13 residues. The ends were cut back, 3 bases at V and 1 base at J, with 6 bases in the middle. Germline V gene sequence: CDR1 SEHNR, CDR2 FQNEAQ (reference sequence).

This clonotype showed up many times. V is TRBV13 and J is TRBJ1-1; D is undetermined. The CDR3 is made up of 14 amino acids. V dropped 1 base and J dropped 5 bases, with 11 bases sitting between them. Per the germline V gene, CDR1 is PRHDT and CDR2 is FYEKMQ (reference sequence). The CDR3 DNA reads as TGTGCCAGCAGCTTAGATTTGGGATGGACTGAAGCTTTCTTT. This sequence encodes CASSLDLGWTEAFF.

The chain carries TRBV5-1 and TRBJ2-1; D might be TRBD2 (6 bases). Germline-derived CDR1 and CDR2 are SGHRS and YFSETQ. The CDR3 length is 15 residues. The ends were cut back, 0 bases at V and 8 bases at J, with 15 bases in the middle. CDR3 bases: TGCGCCAGCAGCTTGGACGGGAGTTTCCCAGATGAGCAGTTCTTC. Translating gives CASSLDGSFPDEQFF.

This chain uses TRBV4-1 with TRBJ2-3; D is perhaps TRBD2 (6 bases). The germline CDR1 and CDR2 sequences are MGHRA and YSYEKL. V lost 0 bases and J 13 bases, leaving 14 bases between the germline ends. The CDR3 has 13 amino acids. The CDR3 DNA is TGCGCCAGCAGCCAAGATGCCCGGGGGTCAGAGTATTTT. It specifies CASSQDARGSEYF.

This clonotype was found many times. The chain combines TRBV12-5 with TRBJ2-1; 10 bases map to TRBD2. This CDR3 spans 17 amino acids. The J segment lost 10 bases and the V segment lost 0 bases, leaving 12 bases of the junction unmatched. Germline values: CDR1 LGHNT, CDR2 FRNRAP. CDR3 residues: CASGLVRGKREGKEQFF. The CDR3 DNA reads TGTGCTAGTGGTTTGGTAAGGGGCAAGCGGGAGGGGAAGGAGCAGTTCTTC.

This clonotype has a count of ten or more. The chain links TRBV28 to TRBJ2-1; D uncertain. V lost 7 bases and J lost 4, with 14 bases in between. Per the germline V gene, CDR1 is MDHEN and CDR2 is SYDVKM. There are 14 residues in the CDR3. In DNA form, the CDR3 reads TGTGCCAGCACCCGCCCGGGCTTGTACAATGAGCAGTTCTTC. This translates into CASTRPGLYNEQFF.